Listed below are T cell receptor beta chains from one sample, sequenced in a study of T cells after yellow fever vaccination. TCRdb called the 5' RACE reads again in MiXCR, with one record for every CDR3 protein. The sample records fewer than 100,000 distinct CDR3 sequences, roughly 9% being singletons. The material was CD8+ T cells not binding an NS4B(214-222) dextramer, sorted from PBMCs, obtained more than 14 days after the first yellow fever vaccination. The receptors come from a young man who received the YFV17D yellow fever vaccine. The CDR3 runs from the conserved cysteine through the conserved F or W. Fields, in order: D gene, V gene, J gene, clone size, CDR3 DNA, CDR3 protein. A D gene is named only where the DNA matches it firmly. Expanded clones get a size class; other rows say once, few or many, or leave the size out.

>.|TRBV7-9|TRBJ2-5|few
TGTGCCAGCAGCGCAGGACAAGAGACCCAGTACTTC
CASSAGQETQYF
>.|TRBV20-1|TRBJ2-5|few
TGCAGTGCTGGGGGTTCCGGGGGCCAAGAGACCCAGTACTTC
CSAGGSGGQETQYF
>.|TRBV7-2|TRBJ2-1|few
TGTGCCAGCAGCTTATCTTACGTGGATACCCACAATGAGCAGTTCTTC
CASSLSYVDTHNEQFF
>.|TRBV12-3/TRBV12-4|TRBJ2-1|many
TGTGCCAGCAGCCCCTCCGGGCCGGGCGATGAGCAGTTCTTC
CASSPSGPGDEQFF
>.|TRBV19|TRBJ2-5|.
TGTGCCAGTAGCCACAGTCAAGAGACCCAGTACTTC
CASSHSQETQYF
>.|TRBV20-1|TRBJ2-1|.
TGCTTTGCTTATTTTCACCTTCGAGGAAACAATGAGCAGTTCTTC
CFAYFHLRGNNEQFF
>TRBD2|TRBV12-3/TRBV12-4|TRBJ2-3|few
TGTGCCAGCTGCAATCGACTAGCGGGGGGGCAGCGCACAGATACGCAGTATTTT
CASCNRLAGGQRTDTQYF
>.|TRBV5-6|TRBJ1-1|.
TGTGCCAGCAGCTTTGGGGGGCTGGGCACTGAAGCTTTCTTT
CASSFGGLGTEAFF
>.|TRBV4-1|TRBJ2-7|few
TGCGCCAGCAGCCAGCTCGAGTCGGCGAAAGAGCAGTACTTC
CASSQLESAKEQYF
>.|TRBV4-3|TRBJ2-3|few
TGCGCCAGCAGCCAAGAATTTATGGCCTCACCAACAGATACGCAGTATTTT
CASSQEFMASPTDTQYF
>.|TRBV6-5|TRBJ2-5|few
TGTGCCAGCAGTTACTCTTGGGTAGAGACCCAGTACTTC
CASSYSWVETQYF
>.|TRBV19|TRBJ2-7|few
TGTGCCAGTAGGGGACTCTCCTACGAGCAGTACTTC
CASRGLSYEQYF
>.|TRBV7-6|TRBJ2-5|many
TGTGCCAGCAGCTTAGATGGGGGCTACTTTGTAGAGACCCAGTACTTC
CASSLDGGYFVETQYF
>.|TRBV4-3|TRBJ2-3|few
TGCGCCAGCAGCCAAGACCGACAGGAAGGGGTCCATACGCAGTATTTT
CASSQDRQEGVHTQYF
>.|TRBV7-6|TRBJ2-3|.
TGTGCCAGCAGCTTAGGCGCCGGGGCTAAAGATACGCAGTATTTT
CASSLGAGAKDTQYF
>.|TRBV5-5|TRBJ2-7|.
TGTGCCAGCAGCGACAGCGTTCTCAGCTCCTACGAGCAGTACTTC
CASSDSVLSSYEQYF
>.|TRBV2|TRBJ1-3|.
TGTGCCAGCAGTTACTGGGGTTCTGGAAACACCATATATTTT
CASSYWGSGNTIYF
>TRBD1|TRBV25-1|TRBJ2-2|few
TGTGCCAGCGCAAACCCCCCGGACAGGGCCTCCGGGGAGCTGTTTTTT
CASANPPDRASGELFF
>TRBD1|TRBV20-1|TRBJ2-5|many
TGCAGTGCTAGGGAACAGGGGTGGGAGACCCAGTACTTC
CSAREQGWETQYF
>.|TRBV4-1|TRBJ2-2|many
TGCGCCAGCAGCCAAGTGTGGACCGCCTCTATTGAAACCGGGGAGCTGTTTTTT
CASSQVWTASIETGELFF